Below, one T cell receptor beta chain is given with its context. Germline V gene data show CDR1 as SGHVS and CDR2 as FNYEAQ. Trimming cost V 4 bases and J 7 bases; bases outside gene matches: 12. This CDR3 has 15 amino acids. Random hexamers were used to reverse transcribe the RNA input (about 0.5 to 1 ug). With immunoSEQ multiplex PCR, TCR beta CDR3 was amplified across 54 Vbeta and 13 Jbeta. TCRdb reprocessed the immunoSEQ multiplex PCR reads with MiXCR, giving one entry per CDR3 protein. This table has some 130,000 distinct CDR3 sequences, under 95% appearing once. The data originate from a study of CD8 T cells in Susac syndrome. The authors carried out high-throughput sequencing of TCR beta. They applied it to CD8+ and CD4+ T cells obtained from blood. The patients serving as multiple sclerosis controls were treatment-naive. They had stable or active relapsing-remitting disease and fulfilled revised McDonald criteria. Negative isolation yielded CD4+ and CD8+ T cells, and FACS enriched TEMRA cells.

The sequence derives from a human donor with multiple sclerosis. The chain links TRBV7-6 to TRBJ1-2; 7 bases map to TRBD1. Sequenced: CD8+ T cells from PBMCs. CDR3 sequence (DNA): TGTGCCAGCAGCTCATCCACCGACAGGGCGGGTGGCTACACCTTC. Protein sequence: CASSSSTDRAGGYTF.